The rows below give T cell receptor beta chains drawn from one sample of a study of shared clonotypes between healthy human individuals. Assay: immunoSEQ multiplex PCR; the TCRdb copy retains only in-frame clones and omits some. The top ten clones hold around 2% of a sample with around 720,000 clones, approximately 73% of them seen once. The sequenced sample consisted of memory CD4+ T cells sorted from blood. Receptors originate from a woman in her thirties in good health. Each CDR3 is given with its conserved first and last residue. D genes are given only for firm matches. Clone size, where shown, is once, few, many, or a class for clones that have expanded.

J gene	clone size	V gene	D gene	CDR3 protein	CDR3 DNA
TRBJ1-4	NA	TRBV28	NA	CASSLPGAGEKLFF	TGTGCCAGCAGTTTACCGGGGGCAGGTGAAAAACTGTTTTTT
TRBJ2-7	NA	TRBV5-6	TRBD2	CASSLEGRLAGTYEQYF	TGTGCCAGCAGCTTGGAAGGCCGACTAGCGGGTACCTACGAGCAGTACTTC
TRBJ1-3	NA	TRBV6-1	TRBD1	CASGRQGSGNTIYF	TGTGCCAGCGGTCGACAGGGCTCTGGAAACACCATATATTTT
TRBJ2-1	once	TRBV25-1	TRBD2	CASTVGTSGGSYNEQFF	TGTGCCAGCACCGTGGGGACTAGCGGGGGCTCCTACAATGAGCAGTTCTTC
TRBJ2-7	once	TRBV7-6	TRBD1	CASSREGQGLGEQYF	TGTGCCAGCAGCCGCGAGGGACAGGGGTTGGGAGAGCAGTACTTC
TRBJ2-7	few	TRBV11-2	NA	CASSLSGTATAYEQYF	TGTGCCAGCAGCTTATCCGGGACGGCTACCGCCTACGAGCAGTACTTC
TRBJ1-1	few	TRBV9	NA	CASSTTGQSEAFF	TGTGCCAGCAGCACTACGGGGCAGTCCGAAGCTTTCTTT
TRBJ1-4	NA	TRBV2	NA	CASSERRGLATNEKLFF	TGTGCCAGCAGTGAAAGGCGGGGGCTTGCAACTAATGAAAAACTGTTTTTT
TRBJ2-2	NA	TRBV11-2	NA	CASSSMTGELFF	TGTGCCAGCAGCTCGATGACCGGGGAGCTGTTTTTT
TRBJ2-2	NA	TRBV18	TRBD2	CASSRLAENTGELFF	TGTGCCAGCTCACGACTAGCGGAGAACACCGGGGAGCTGTTTTTT
TRBJ2-3	NA	TRBV7-9	TRBD2	CASSLTGGRNTDTQYF	TGTGCCAGCAGCCTAACCGGGGGGAGGAACACAGATACGCAGTATTTT
TRBJ2-7	NA	TRBV5-4	TRBD2	CASSMGLAGGSEQYF	TGTGCCAGCAGCATGGGACTAGCGGGAGGCAGCGAGCAGTACTTC
TRBJ2-1	NA	TRBV11-2	NA	CASSLGLGTGTNEQFF	TGTGCCAGCAGCTTAGGGTTAGGGACTGGAACCAATGAGCAGTTCTTC
TRBJ1-2	NA	TRBV6-4	NA	CASSDSVRSYGYTF	TGTGCCAGCAGTGACTCTGTCAGGAGCTATGGCTACACCTTC
TRBJ2-2	NA	TRBV5-1	NA	CASSWGTGSSPGELFF	TGCGCCAGCAGCTGGGGGACGGGCTCCTCCCCCGGGGAGCTGTTTTTT
TRBJ1-2	NA	TRBV29-1	NA	CSVPTPGNYGYTF	TGCAGCGTTCCGACGCCAGGGAACTATGGCTACACCTTC
TRBJ2-6	NA	TRBV5-1	NA	CASSFESNVLTF	TGCGCCAGCAGCTTCGAGTCCAACGTCCTGACTTTC
TRBJ2-3	NA	TRBV4-2	NA	CASSQELTDTQYF	TGTGCCAGCAGCCAAGAACTCACAGATACGCAGTATTTT
TRBJ2-3	NA	TRBV29-1	NA	CSVARMITDTQYF	TGCAGCGTTGCGAGGATGATCACAGATACGCAGTATTTT
TRBJ2-7	many	TRBV6-6	NA	CASSYSSALSYEQYF	TGTGCCAGCAGTTACTCTAGCGCACTTTCCTACGAGCAGTACTTC